This T cell receptor (beta chain) is from a study of OX40 agonist ivuxolimab in advanced cancers. About the study: Dosing consisted of intravenous ivuxolimab at 0.01 to 10 mg/kg every 2 weeks. Patients assigned to dose escalation were diagnosed with hepatocellular carcinoma, melanoma, renal cell or head and neck cancer.

Findings and caveats of the study: Blood T cells, both CD4+ and CD8+, expanded clonally by week 6 at 0.1 to 3.0 mg/kg. Certain nonresponders likewise exhibited a low normalized T-cell clonal expansion.

As regards this clone: The antigen is not known.

The assay was immunoSEQ multiplex PCR, and TCRdb's table has in-frame clones only and misses some. The sample holds tens of thousands of clones, around nine tenths seen once. CDR3 length equals 16 residues. The V gene lost 1 base and the J gene lost 1 base, with 11 bases spanning the gap. CDR1 is WNHNN and CDR2 is SYGVQD in the germline V gene (reference sequence). The genes are TRBV10-1 and TRBJ2-1; no firm D call. The sample consisted of CD4+ or CD8+ T cells sorted from blood, taken in a trial of the OX40 agonist ivuxolimab. The sequence derives from an adult with an advanced solid tumor such as melanoma, head and neck, liver or kidney cancer. The CDR3 sequence is CASSEFGSLSYNEQFF. Written as DNA, the CDR3 is TGCGCCAGCAGTGAGTTCGGATCCTTATCCTACAATGAGCAGTTCTTC.